Listed below are T cell receptor beta chains from one sample, sequenced in a study of shared clonotypes between healthy human individuals. Generated by immunoSEQ multiplex PCR, the TCRdb table keeps only in-frame clones and is missing some. This sample has roughly 1,000,000 clones, with about 84% found just once. The source material was memory CD4+ T cells from PBMCs. These receptors were collected from a man aged 18 to 29 in good health. Some clones in this sample may be carry-over from other donors' samples. CDR3s include the opening cysteine and the closing phenylalanine or tryptophan. A D gene is named only where the DNA matches it firmly. Not all rows give a size; the values are once, few, many and, for expanded clones, a class.

NA,TRBV29-1,TRBJ2-1,NA,CSVEWVNEQFF,TGCAGCGTTGAATGGGTAAATGAGCAGTTCTTC
once,TRBV30,TRBJ2-1,TRBD2,CACLAGGDNEQFF,TGTGCCTGTCTAGCGGGAGGGGACAATGAGCAGTTCTTC
NA,TRBV6-5,TRBJ2-1,TRBD2,CASRTSGRVDEQFF,TGTGCCAGTAGAACTAGCGGGAGGGTAGATGAGCAGTTCTTC
NA,TRBV25-1,TRBJ1-2,TRBD1,CASTPAGGYGYTF,TGTGCCAGCACACCGGCAGGGGGCTATGGCTACACCTTC
NA,TRBV28,TRBJ1-2,TRBD1,CASNIGTGKNYGYTF,TGTGCCAGCAATATCGGGACAGGGAAGAACTATGGCTACACCTTC
NA,TRBV2,TRBJ1-3,TRBD1,CASSLQGVGNTIYF,TGTGCCAGCAGTTTACAGGGGGTTGGAAACACCATATATTTT
once,TRBV18,TRBJ2-7,NA,CASSPRPDYEQYF,TGTGCCAGCTCACCTCGGCCGGACTACGAGCAGTACTTC
few,TRBV10-3,TRBJ1-2,NA,CAIRGSGAGYTF,TGTGCCATCAGAGGTTCGGGGGCTGGCTACACCTTC
NA,TRBV10-1,TRBJ1-1,TRBD1,CASSERQGPGNTEAFF,TGCGCCAGCAGTGAAAGACAGGGGCCCGGGAACACTGAAGCTTTCTTT
NA,TRBV7-9,TRBJ2-5,TRBD1,CASRPITGGETQYF,TGTGCCAGCAGGCCGATTACAGGGGGAGAGACCCAGTACTTC
NA,TRBV2,TRBJ1-1,NA,CASSVNSGTEAFF,TGTGCCAGCAGTGTTAATTCCGGGACTGAAGCTTTCTTT
many,TRBV10-2,TRBJ2-2,TRBD1,CASVDRATGELFF,TGCGCCAGCGTGGACAGGGCCACCGGGGAGCTGTTTTTT
NA,TRBV6-5,TRBJ2-7,NA,CASSYFSQAREQYF,TGTGCCAGCAGTTACTTTTCGCAGGCGCGAGAGCAGTACTTC
few,TRBV2,TRBJ2-1,NA,CASSGYNEQFF,TGTGCCAGCAGTGGGTACAATGAGCAGTTCTTC
NA,TRBV5-1,TRBJ2-2,NA,CASSLVAGSYTGELFF,TGCGCCAGCAGCTTGGTAGCAGGGTCGTACACCGGGGAGCTGTTTTTT
NA,TRBV5-5,TRBJ2-7,NA,CASSFRGTYEQYF,TGTGCCAGCAGCTTCAGGGGTACCTACGAGCAGTACTTC
few,TRBV6-1,TRBJ2-7,TRBD1,CATSEDRGRGEQYF,TGTGCCACCTCTGAGGACAGGGGGCGTGGAGAGCAGTACTTC
NA,TRBV4-2,TRBJ2-1,TRBD2,CASSRGLADNEQFF,TGTGCCAGCAGCCGAGGACTAGCTGACAATGAGCAGTTCTTC
NA,TRBV5-1,TRBJ2-7,TRBD2,CASSFSTSGISYEQYF,TGCGCCAGCAGCTTTAGCACTAGCGGAATTTCCTACGAGCAGTACTTC
NA,TRBV19,TRBJ2-5,TRBD1,CASADRGRETQYF,TGTGCCAGCGCGGACAGGGGGCGTGAGACCCAGTACTTC
NA,TRBV7-2,TRBJ2-7,NA,CASSLFPTSRIPYEQYF,TGTGCCAGCAGCTTATTCCCCACTAGCCGGATTCCCTACGAGCAGTACTTC
NA,TRBV27,TRBJ1-5,TRBD1,CASSFYRGGQPQHF,TGTGCCAGCAGTTTCTACAGGGGAGGTCAGCCCCAGCATTTT
NA,TRBV19,TRBJ2-3,NA,CASKDIGLTDTQYF,TGTGCCAGTAAGGACATTGGGCTCACAGATACGCAGTATTTT